This paragraph reports one T cell receptor (beta chain). Vbeta (60) and Jbeta (13) primers were used in the PCR. This table comes from immunoSEQ multiplex PCR, and its TCRdb copy is limited to in-frame clones, with some not included. Found here are approximately 160,000 clones, roughly 65% of them singletons; the top ten hold around 4.5%. Germline CDR1 reads KGHSH; CDR2 reads LQKENI. With 3 bases removed from V and 1 base from J, the gap between germline ends came to 12 bases. CDR3 size: 15 residues. This sample was taken from a study of cytomegalovirus exposure and HLA in healthy donors. This sequence joins TRBV18 and TRBJ1-1; D is perhaps TRBD1 (6 bases). Sequencing was performed on PBMCs. The clonotype comes from a woman younger than 35 in good health and CMV-seropositive. In DNA, the CDR3 is TGTGCCAGCTCACCGCCGCAGGGGAAGAACACTGAAGCTTTCTTT. It specifies CASSPPQGKNTEAFF.